What follows are 9 T cell receptor beta chains derived from one specimen sequenced in a study of shared T cell receptors in the human thymus. Clones were sequenced by immunoSEQ multiplex PCR, and TCRdb holds only the in-frame ones, with some missing. The data show hundreds of thousands of clones, around 87% seen once. Another study also made use of these data, one on human thymus T cells.

The sample comprised thymocytes. Receptors originate from a boy under two years old with a congenital heart defect.

This clone came up once. The chain is built from TRBV25-1 and TRBJ2-6, with unresolved D. The length of the CDR3 is 16 residues. CDR1 is MGHDK and CDR2 is SYGVNS in the germline V gene. V lost 6 bases to trimming and J lost 0 bases, with 12 bases between them. CDR3 amino acids: CASRRQPPSGANVLTF. DNA of the CDR3: TGTGCCAGCAGGAGGCAGCCCCCCTCTGGGGCCAACGTCCTGACTTTC.

The chain carries TRBV10-3 and TRBJ2-5; TRBD2 aligns across 10 bases. The CDR3 runs 18 residues. Germline lookup yields CDR1 ENHRY and CDR2 SYGVKD. V was pared by 6 bases and J by 1 base, with 14 bases of the junction left unmatched. The CDR3 coding sequence is TGTGCCATCAGCCAGGAGGGTACTAGCGGGGACCTCCAAGAGACCCAGTACTTC. It encodes CAISQEGTSGDLQETQYF.

This clone was observed a handful of times. The chain is built from TRBV5-6 and TRBJ2-7, with 12 bases that match TRBD2. This CDR3 is built from 15 residues. Germline lookup yields CDR1 SGHDT and CDR2 YYEEEE. V lost 5 bases to trimming and J lost 2 bases; unmatched junction nucleotides: 5. The CDR3 region is CASSQGLAGTYEQYF. CDR3 sequence (DNA): TGTGCCAGCAGTCAAGGACTAGCGGGGACCTACGAGCAGTACTTC.

The gene calls are TRBV27 and TRBJ2-2; 8 nucleotides match TRBD2. Germline V CDR1 and CDR2: MNHEY, SMNVEV (reference sequence). CDR3 length equals 16 residues. V lost 5 bases, J lost 7 bases, and 12 bases stayed unmatched. The CDR3 DNA reads TGTGCCAGCAGTGAAAACGAGCGGGAGTTGGGCGGGGAGCTGTTTTTT. Translation gives CASSENERELGGELFF.

This chain uses TRBV28 with TRBJ1-1, with D maybe TRBD1 (5 bases). Germline values: CDR1 MDHEN, CDR2 SYDVKM. Deletions cut 2 bases from V and 7 bases from J, with 11 bases between. The CDR3 contains 13 residues. The DNA for the CDR3 is TGTGCCAGCAGTTTAAATCGGGGGGATGAAGCTTTCTTT. This encodes CASSLNRGDEAFF.

The chain carries TRBV5-1 and TRBJ1-5; D is undetermined. Germline V gives CDR1 SGHRS, CDR2 YFSETQ. This CDR3 has 14 residues. V was cut by 0 bases and J by 2 bases, with 6 bases left in between. The CDR3 spells CASSLGRGNQPQHF. The CDR3 bases are TGCGCCAGCAGCTTGGGGAGGGGCAATCAGCCCCAGCATTTT.

The chain uses TRBV4-1 and TRBJ1-5; TRBD1 might be the D (5 bases). V was clipped by 3 bases and J by 1 base, with 7 bases between them. Looked up from germline, CDR1 is MGHRA and CDR2 is YSYEKL. This CDR3 region has 14 residues. The CDR3 spells CASSHQGSNQPQHF. CDR3 sequence (DNA): TGCGCCAGCAGCCACCAGGGCAGCAATCAGCCCCAGCATTTT.

This clone came up a few times. The chain carries TRBV6-5 and TRBJ2-3, with D maybe TRBD1 (5 bases). CDR3 length: 14 residues. The germline gives CDR1 MNHEY, CDR2 SVGAGI. Trimming stripped 2 bases from V and 4 bases from J, with 10 bases between. The CDR3 coding sequence is TGTGCCAGCAGTTACCGGCAGGGTTCAGATACGCAGTATTTT. Translating gives CASSYRQGSDTQYF.

Written as DNA, the CDR3 is TGTGCCAGCAGCTTAGCGAGCGGGAGATTCCACGAGCAGTACTTC. Encoded protein: CASSLASGRFHEQYF. The chain is built from TRBV7-8 and TRBJ2-7, with 8 bases matching TRBD2. Per germline, CDR1 SGHVS and CDR2 FQNEAQ. The CDR3 covers 15 residues. The ends lost 0 bases at V and 5 bases at J; junction bases unmatched: 6.